Detailed here is one TCR beta chain. The source of the sample is a study of blood T cell repertoires in COVID-19. Per the study methods: How many nucleated cells were present was estimated from reference gene primer amplification. TCRdb's copy holds only in-frame clones and misses some; the assay was immunoSEQ multiplex PCR. The V and J calls and clone size were taken over from that table, and D and trimming were inferred from the DNA. The sample has about 130,000 clones, 75% to 90% seen once. V lost 5 bases and J lost 6, with 16 bases in between. The germline V gene has CDR1 LNHDA and CDR2 SQIVND (reference sequence). CDR3 length equals 14 residues.

Sequencing was carried out using PBMCs or T cells enriched from blood (not recorded which). This sequence joins TRBV19 and TRBJ1-1; TRBD1 is a possible D gene (6 bases). The sequence was collected from a woman between 50 and 59 years old who had recovered from COVID-19. CDR3 in DNA: TGTGCCAGTAGTTCTCACAGGGCCGCCTCTGAAGCTTTCTTT. This sequence encodes CASSSHRAASEAFF.